The subject of this entry is one T cell receptor (beta chain). Participants were aged 18 to 89 years from approximately 24 US areas. Clinical histories supplied by participants themselves formed the basis of cohort assignment. Per the germline V gene, CDR1 is MNHEY and CDR2 is SMNVEV (reference sequence). The CDR3 covers 14 residues. V was cut by 3 bases and J by 5 bases, with 8 bases left in between. The data were taken from a study of blood T cell repertoires in COVID-19. For the study at large: Sample material is recorded as cDNA or gDNA derived from T cells, B-cell-depleted T cells, or PBMCs.

Original methodology: Amplification with reference gene primers provided the estimates of nucleated cell counts. Only in-frame clones appear in the TCRdb table, and some are missing; sequencing was by immunoSEQ multiplex PCR. The D gene and trimming were derived from the DNA, and the V and J assignments and clone size from that table. The table has a few hundred thousand clones, 80% to 90% seen once. This clonotype originated in a woman aged 18-29 years who had recovered from COVID-19. The gene calls are TRBV27 and TRBJ1-6; D unclear. The sequenced sample consisted of PBMCs or T cells enriched from blood (not recorded which). CDR3 nucleotide sequence: TGTGCCAGCAGTTTGTTCCGTAATAATTCACCCCTCCACTTT. Translated: CASSLFRNNSPLHF.